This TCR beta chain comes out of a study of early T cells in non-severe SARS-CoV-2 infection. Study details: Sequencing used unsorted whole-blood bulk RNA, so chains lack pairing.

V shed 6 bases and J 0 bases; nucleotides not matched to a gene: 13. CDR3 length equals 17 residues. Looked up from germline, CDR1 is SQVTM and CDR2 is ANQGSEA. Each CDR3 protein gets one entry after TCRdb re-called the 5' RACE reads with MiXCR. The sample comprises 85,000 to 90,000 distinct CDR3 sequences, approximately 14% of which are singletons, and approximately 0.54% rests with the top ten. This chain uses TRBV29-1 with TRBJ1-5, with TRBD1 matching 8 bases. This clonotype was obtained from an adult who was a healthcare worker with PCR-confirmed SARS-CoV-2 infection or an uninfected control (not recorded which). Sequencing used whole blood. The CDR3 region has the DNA TGCAGCGTCTGGACAGGGTTACCCCCCTATAGCAATCAGCCCCAGCATTTT. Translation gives CSVWTGLPPYSNQPQHF.